This T cell receptor (beta chain) is from a study of molecular identifiers for immune sequencing clone quantification. Study-level background: Naive CD8 cell RNA, from roughly 18,000 or 92,000 cells, was split five ways in replicates, with four sequenced.

This clonotype has more than one count but fewer than ten. Its cognate antigen is unknown. Sequence at one end of the junction differs from germline and may be a read error. From the PCR reads, TCRdb called clonotypes with MiXCR, one entry per CDR3 protein. The sample includes under 600,000 distinct CDR3 sequences, about a quarter of them seen just once. Germline V lookup: CDR1 LNHDA, CDR2 SQIVND (reference sequence). This CDR3 contains 14 residues. Study-wide findings and caveats: The share of molecules held by clones above 20 RNA copies was over 97% in effector cells and under 1% in naive cells.

Material for sequencing was naive CD8+ T cells from blood, with Jurkat cell RNA spiked in. Subset indicated: FACS-sorted CD8+CD4-CCR7+CD45RA+ naive T cells. The chain links TRBV19 to TRBJ2-4; possibly TRBD1 or TRBD2 for D (5 bases each). The origin of this receptor is a human donor in good health. Some libraries in this study had Jurkat cell RNA spiked in. CDR3 coding DNA: TGTGCCAGTAGTATAGATCTAGCTTTCGGGGACCTGTCCTTC. Its translation: CASSIDLAFGDLSF.